This is a list of T cell receptor beta chains from one sample in a study of Ad26.COV2.S vaccination and SARS-CoV-2 variants. Some clones are missing from TCRdb's copy, which holds only in-frame ones; the method was immunoSEQ multiplex PCR. The sample contains around 140,000 clones, 86% of which appear only once. Here the sequenced sample was peripheral blood, taken after recovery from COVID-19. The receptor source for this set is a human donor who had recovered from COVID-19. CDR3s include the opening cysteine and the closing phenylalanine or tryptophan. A D gene is named only where the DNA matches it firmly. Where a row states a size, it is once, few, many or the class of an expanded clone; other rows omit it.

abundance: once; j_gene: TRBJ2-5; v_gene: TRBV5-4; d_gene: NA; CDR3aa: CASSRIPMEGRQETQYF; CDR3nt: TGTGCCAGCAGCCGAATCCCTATGGAGGGGAGACAAGAGACCCAGTACTTC
abundance: NA; j_gene: TRBJ2-3; v_gene: TRBV7-2; d_gene: NA; CDR3aa: CASSYIAASTDTQYF; CDR3nt: TGTGCCAGCAGCTATATAGCGGCTAGCACAGATACGCAGTATTTT
abundance: NA; j_gene: TRBJ2-5; v_gene: TRBV30; d_gene: NA; CDR3aa: CAWSLLETQYF; CDR3nt: TGTGCCTGGAGCCTCCTAGAGACCCAGTACTTC
abundance: NA; j_gene: TRBJ1-2; v_gene: TRBV28; d_gene: NA; CDR3aa: CASSLGRGYYGYTF; CDR3nt: TGTGCCAGCAGTTTAGGGAGGGGGTACTATGGCTACACTTTC
abundance: NA; j_gene: TRBJ2-1; v_gene: TRBV18; d_gene: NA; CDR3aa: CASSPPFLDNEQFF; CDR3nt: TGTGCCAGCTCACCACCTTTCCTGGACAATGAGCAGTTCTTC
abundance: NA; j_gene: TRBJ2-6; v_gene: TRBV6-2/TRBV6-3; d_gene: NA; CDR3aa: CASSYGPGANVLTF; CDR3nt: TGTGCCAGCAGTTATGGTCCCGGGGCCAACGTCCTGACTTTC
abundance: NA; j_gene: TRBJ2-2; v_gene: TRBV6-2/TRBV6-3; d_gene: TRBD2; CDR3aa: CASSRGGFPEELFF; CDR3nt: TGTGCCAGCAGTCGCGGGGGGTTTCCGGAGGAGCTGTTTTTT
abundance: NA; j_gene: TRBJ2-1; v_gene: TRBV7-7; d_gene: TRBD2; CDR3aa: CASSLGTSGGYNEQFF; CDR3nt: TGTGCTAGCAGCCTTGGGACTAGCGGGGGATACAATGAGCAGTTCTTC
abundance: NA; j_gene: TRBJ2-7; v_gene: TRBV9; d_gene: TRBD1; CDR3aa: CASSVTGGFIHEQYF; CDR3nt: TGTGCCAGCAGCGTAACAGGGGGCTTTATACACGAGCAGTACTTC
abundance: NA; j_gene: TRBJ1-5; v_gene: TRBV5-1; d_gene: NA; CDR3aa: CASSPTGSMNQPQHF; CDR3nt: TGCGCCAGCAGCCCTACAGGGTCCATGAATCAGCCCCAGCATTTT
abundance: NA; j_gene: TRBJ2-1; v_gene: TRBV5-6; d_gene: NA; CDR3aa: CASSLVLPYNEQFF; CDR3nt: TGTGCCAGCAGCTTGGTCCTCCCCTACAATGAGCAGTTCTTC
abundance: NA; j_gene: TRBJ1-1; v_gene: TRBV28; d_gene: NA; CDR3aa: CASSSLQGYWGTEAFF; CDR3nt: TGTGCCAGCAGTTCCTTACAGGGTTACTGGGGCACTGAAGCTTTCTTT
abundance: NA; j_gene: TRBJ2-7; v_gene: TRBV29-1; d_gene: NA; CDR3aa: CSVAPREPYEQYF; CDR3nt: TGCAGCGTTGCCCCCAGGGAACCCTACGAGCAGTACTTC
abundance: many; j_gene: TRBJ2-3; v_gene: TRBV5-4; d_gene: TRBD2; CDR3aa: CASSVTSGSVADTQYF; CDR3nt: TGTGCCAGCAGTGTGACTAGCGGGTCCGTAGCGGATACGCAGTATTTT
abundance: once; j_gene: TRBJ2-7; v_gene: TRBV20-1; d_gene: TRBD2; CDR3aa: CSASSGGPFYEQYF; CDR3nt: TGCAGTGCTAGTAGCGGGGGACCTTTCTACGAGCAGTACTTC
abundance: NA; j_gene: TRBJ1-1; v_gene: TRBV6-1; d_gene: NA; CDR3aa: CASSEARGDLLVNTEAFF; CDR3nt: TGTGCCAGCAGTGAAGCCCGGGGGGACCTGTTGGTCAACACTGAAGCTTTCTTT
abundance: NA; j_gene: TRBJ1-5; v_gene: TRBV6-1; d_gene: NA; CDR3aa: CASSEGFGFQPQHF; CDR3nt: TGTGCCAGCAGTGAGGGTTTCGGGTTTCAGCCCCAGCATTTT
abundance: NA; j_gene: TRBJ1-2; v_gene: TRBV6-6; d_gene: NA; CDR3aa: CASRGAVARGYTF; CDR3nt: TGTGCCAGCAGAGGCGCCGTCGCACGGGGCTACACCTTC
abundance: NA; j_gene: TRBJ2-1; v_gene: TRBV29-1; d_gene: TRBD1; CDR3aa: CSVVQGTYNEQFF; CDR3nt: TGCAGCGTTGTACAGGGGACCTACAATGAGCAGTTCTTC
abundance: NA; j_gene: TRBJ1-2; v_gene: TRBV6-5; d_gene: NA; CDR3aa: CASSYGGRPYGYTF; CDR3nt: TGTGCCAGCAGTTACGGTGGCAGGCCCTATGGCTACACCTTC
abundance: few; j_gene: TRBJ1-1; v_gene: TRBV10-3; d_gene: TRBD1; CDR3aa: CAIMGQGGTEAFF; CDR3nt: TGTGCCATCATGGGACAGGGGGGCACTGAAGCTTTCTTT
abundance: NA; j_gene: TRBJ2-3; v_gene: TRBV5-4; d_gene: NA; CDR3aa: CASSLNTDTQYF; CDR3nt: TGTGCCAGCAGCTTGAACACAGATACGCAGTATTTT
abundance: NA; j_gene: TRBJ2-7; v_gene: TRBV27; d_gene: TRBD2; CDR3aa: CASRYQAGHYEQYF; CDR3nt: TGTGCCAGCAGATACCAAGCGGGGCACTACGAGCAGTACTTC
abundance: NA; j_gene: TRBJ2-5; v_gene: TRBV28; d_gene: NA; CDR3aa: CASSWGWGGGRQETQYF; CDR3nt: TGTGCCAGCAGTTGGGGTTGGGGAGGAGGGAGACAAGAGACCCAGTACTTC
abundance: NA; j_gene: TRBJ1-3; v_gene: TRBV3-1/TRBV3-2; d_gene: NA; CDR3aa: CASSQEPGGLAGNTIYF; CDR3nt: TGTGCCAGCAGCCAAGAACCGGGAGGGCTCGCTGGAAACACCATATATTTT
abundance: NA; j_gene: TRBJ2-5; v_gene: TRBV18; d_gene: TRBD2; CDR3aa: CASSPRRGVETQYF; CDR3nt: TGTGCCAGCTCCCCTAGGCGGGGGGTAGAGACCCAGTACTTC
abundance: NA; j_gene: TRBJ2-5; v_gene: TRBV18; d_gene: NA; CDR3aa: CASSLGRIQETQYF; CDR3nt: TGTGCCAGCTCACTAGGACGGATCCAAGAGACCCAGTACTTC
abundance: NA; j_gene: TRBJ2-6; v_gene: TRBV27; d_gene: NA; CDR3aa: CASSLSTVFSGANVLTF; CDR3nt: TGTGCCAGCAGTTTATCCACAGTGTTCTCTGGGGCCAACGTCCTGACTTTC
abundance: NA; j_gene: TRBJ1-1; v_gene: TRBV19; d_gene: TRBD1; CDR3aa: CASSAPPRTGKNTEAFF; CDR3nt: TGTGCCAGTAGTGCCCCCCCCCGGACAGGGAAGAACACTGAAGCTTTCTTT
abundance: NA; j_gene: TRBJ1-6; v_gene: TRBV19; d_gene: NA; CDR3aa: CASSQGVYSPLHF; CDR3nt: TGTGCCAGTAGCCAAGGGGTTTATTCACCCCTCCACTTT
abundance: NA; j_gene: TRBJ1-4; v_gene: TRBV6-5; d_gene: NA; CDR3aa: CASSYLGNEKLFF; CDR3nt: TGTGCCAGCAGTTACCTGGGAAATGAAAAACTGTTTTTT
abundance: NA; j_gene: TRBJ2-1; v_gene: TRBV24-1; d_gene: TRBD2; CDR3aa: CAQKGLAGYNEQFF; CDR3nt: TGTGCCCAGAAGGGACTAGCGGGATACAATGAGCAGTTCTTC
abundance: NA; j_gene: TRBJ2-5; v_gene: TRBV5-8; d_gene: NA; CDR3aa: CASSYGLLIETQYF; CDR3nt: TGTGCCAGCAGCTACGGACTGCTAATAGAGACCCAGTACTTC
abundance: NA; j_gene: TRBJ1-1; v_gene: TRBV28; d_gene: NA; CDR3aa: CASSFGGLKNTEAFF; CDR3nt: TGTGCCAGCAGTTTTGGGGGGCTCAAGAACACTGAAGCTTTCTTT
abundance: NA; j_gene: TRBJ2-3; v_gene: TRBV6-4; d_gene: NA; CDR3aa: CASSEIPGRTQYF; CDR3nt: TGTGCCAGCAGTGAGATCCCGGGTCGCACGCAGTATTTT
abundance: NA; j_gene: TRBJ1-1; v_gene: TRBV6-2/TRBV6-3; d_gene: NA; CDR3aa: CASSPWGLNTEAFF; CDR3nt: TGTGCCAGCAGCCCGTGGGGGTTGAACACTGAAGCTTTCTTT
abundance: NA; j_gene: TRBJ1-1; v_gene: TRBV28; d_gene: TRBD1; CDR3aa: CASSLEGAVNTEAFF; CDR3nt: TGTGCCAGCAGTTTGGAGGGGGCGGTGAACACTGAAGCTTTCTTT
abundance: few; j_gene: TRBJ2-3; v_gene: TRBV5-4; d_gene: TRBD1; CDR3aa: CASRLGQGAGDTQYF; CDR3nt: TGTGCCAGCAGGCTGGGACAGGGGGCTGGAGATACGCAGTATTTT